These T cell receptor beta chains were read from a single sample in a study of blood T cell repertoires in COVID-19. Assay used: immunoSEQ multiplex PCR; TCRdb lists only in-frame clones, some missing. Among approximately 200,000 clones, approximately 81% were seen once, and the ten largest hold around 0.89%. Sequencing used peripheral blood. The receptor source for this set is a man aged 35 to 55 with acute or convalescent COVID-19. Both conserved end residues are part of each CDR3. A D gene is named only where the DNA matches it firmly. The size of a clone is reported for some rows only, either as once, few or many, or as a class for expanded clones.

once,TRBV12-3/TRBV12-4,TRBD1,13,TRBJ1-2,CASSLQGAAGYTF,TGTGCCAGCAGTTTACAGGGGGCCGCTGGCTACACCTTC
.,TRBV2,.,17,TRBJ1-5,CASKGVIWGNSNQPQHF,TGTGCCAGCAAAGGGGTCATATGGGGAAATAGCAATCAGCCCCAGCATTTT
.,TRBV7-9,.,17,TRBJ1-5,CASSSSGTPHSNQPQHF,TGTGCCAGCAGCTCATCTGGGACACCCCATAGCAATCAGCCCCAGCATTTT
.,TRBV28,TRBD1,18,TRBJ1-5,CASSLWDTGTGKDQPQHF,TGTGCCAGCAGTTTATGGGACACCGGGACAGGGAAGGATCAGCCCCAGCATTTT
.,TRBV28,.,14,TRBJ1-5,CASSLSGDGQPQHF,TGTGCCAGCAGTTTATCAGGGGACGGGCAGCCCCAGCATTTT
few,TRBV5-6,.,16,TRBJ1-3,CASCIYQGLSGNTIYF,TGTGCCAGCTGCATCTACCAGGGACTGTCTGGAAACACCATATATTTT
once,TRBV6-5,.,14,TRBJ1-6,CASRPPGGNSPLHF,TGTGCCAGCAGACCCCCCGGGGGTAATTCACCCCTCCACTTT
.,TRBV6-6,TRBD1,14,TRBJ1-4,CASSAGQGPGELFF,TGTGCCAGCAGCGCGGGACAGGGGCCTGGGGAACTGTTTTTT
.,TRBV7-6,.,14,TRBJ2-7,CASSFTDGGYEQYF,TGTGCCAGCAGCTTTACGGACGGAGGCTACGAGCAGTACTTC
few,TRBV7-8,TRBD1,17,TRBJ1-1,CASSLAPGGGQVAEAFF,TGTGCCAGCAGCTTAGCCCCAGGGGGAGGACAGGTCGCTGAAGCTTTCTTT
once,TRBV6-6,.,14,TRBJ2-1,CASSSHLQSDEQFF,TGTGCCAGCAGTTCCCATTTGCAGTCCGATGAGCAGTTCTTC
.,TRBV7-2,TRBD2,15,TRBJ2-1,CASSLGSGGYNEQFF,TGTGCCAGCAGCTTAGGTAGCGGGGGATACAATGAGCAGTTCTTC
.,TRBV2,.,13,TRBJ2-5,CASSATRQETQYF,TGTGCCAGCAGTGCGACTAGGCAAGAGACCCAGTACTTC
.,TRBV2,TRBD1,14,TRBJ1-3,CASSLTGVGNTIYF,TGTGCCAGCAGTCTGACAGGGGTAGGAAACACCATATATTTT
.,TRBV15,TRBD1,15,TRBJ1-2,CATSRTGDLKRGYTF,TGTGCCACCAGCAGAACAGGGGACCTTAAGCGAGGCTACACCTTC
.,TRBV11-2,.,17,TRBJ2-3,CASSLAGSGLRTDTQYF,TGTGCCAGCAGCTTAGCGGGTTCCGGCTTGAGGACAGATACGCAGTATTTT
.,TRBV6-1,.,14,TRBJ2-1,CASRAGSSYNEQFF,TGTGCCAGCAGGGCGGGGTCCTCGTACAATGAGCAGTTCTTC
.,TRBV27,TRBD2,12,TRBJ2-5,CASGGRVETQYF,TGTGCCAGCGGGGGGAGGGTGGAGACCCAGTACTTC
once,TRBV7-8,.,17,TRBJ2-1,CASSFALHGEDYNEQFF,TGTGCCAGCAGCTTCGCCCTCCACGGGGAAGACTACAATGAGCAGTTCTTC
.,TRBV28,TRBD1,16,TRBJ1-6,CASSSTTGGGGSPLHF,TGTGCCAGCAGCTCCACCACAGGGGGCGGAGGTTCACCCCTCCACTTT
.,TRBV28,TRBD1,18,TRBJ1-3,CASSLFTDRGFPGNTIYF,TGTGCCAGCAGTTTGTTTACGGACAGGGGGTTTCCCGGAAACACCATATATTTT
.,TRBV6-2/TRBV6-3,TRBD1,14,TRBJ2-7,CASSYPGGRYEQYF,TGTGCCAGCAGTTACCCAGGGGGCAGATACGAGCAGTACTTC
.,TRBV9,.,15,TRBJ1-2,CASSVREYVGYGYTF,TGTGCCAGCAGCGTACGGGAGTACGTCGGCTATGGCTACACCTTC
few,TRBV5-1,.,14,TRBJ1-3,CASSPRADGNTIYF,TGCGCCAGCAGCCCCAGGGCGGATGGAAACACCATATATTTT
.,TRBV5-4,TRBD1,16,TRBJ2-4,CASSSRQGAGKNIQYF,TGTGCCAGCAGCTCCCGACAGGGGGCCGGCAAAAACATTCAGTACTTC
.,TRBV7-2,TRBD1,15,TRBJ1-5,CASSLMQGANQPQHF,TGTGCCAGCAGCTTAATGCAGGGGGCAAATCAGCCCCAGCATTTT
few,TRBV7-9,.,12,TRBJ2-7,CASSSTAVEQYF,TGTGCCAGCAGCTCCACAGCGGTCGAGCAGTACTTC
.,TRBV5-1,TRBD1,13,TRBJ1-2,CASSLGQGDGYTF,TGCGCCAGCAGCTTGGGGCAGGGGGATGGCTACACCTTC
.,TRBV29-1,TRBD2,14,TRBJ2-5,CSGRNRGVGETQYF,TGCAGCGGACGTAATCGGGGGGTCGGGGAGACCCAGTACTTC
.,TRBV7-2,TRBD2,14,TRBJ2-4,CASSLSGAKNIQYF,TGTGCCAGCAGCTTAAGCGGGGCGAAAAACATTCAGTACTTC
.,TRBV5-1,TRBD1,14,TRBJ1-5,CASSLDRGSQPQHF,TGCGCCAGCAGCTTGGACAGGGGAAGTCAGCCCCAGCATTTT
.,TRBV30,.,13,TRBJ1-2,CAWKAGGYYGYTF,TGTGCCTGGAAGGCCGGGGGGTACTATGGCTACACCTTC
.,TRBV27,.,13,TRBJ1-1,CASSPDSPVEAFF,TGTGCCAGCAGCCCGGACAGCCCCGTTGAAGCTTTCTTT
.,TRBV10-3,.,15,TRBJ1-1,CAISATWTAGTEAFF,TGTGCCATCAGTGCTACATGGACGGCGGGCACTGAAGCTTTCTTT
.,TRBV30,.,14,TRBJ1-6,CAWSRTGFNSPLHF,TGTGCCTGGAGTCGAACAGGGTTTAATTCACCCCTCCACTTT
.,TRBV4-1,.,15,TRBJ2-5,CASSQESRGQETQYF,TGCGCCAGCAGCCAAGAAAGTAGGGGCCAAGAGACCCAGTACTTC
.,TRBV6-6,TRBD1,17,TRBJ1-2,CASSRSGRGGAGYGYTF,TGTGCCAGCAGCCGATCGGGTCGAGGGGGCGCTGGCTATGGCTACACCTTC
.,TRBV7-9,.,15,TRBJ2-3,CASNRGERGTDTQYF,TGTGCCAGCAACCGAGGGGAGCGGGGCACAGATACGCAGTATTTT
.,TRBV9,.,16,TRBJ1-1,CASSAREGEEDTEAFF,TGTGCCAGCAGCGCCCGGGAGGGGGAGGAGGACACTGAAGCTTTCTTT
.,TRBV5-1,.,14,TRBJ2-2,CASSPGESAGELFF,TGCGCCAGCAGCCCGGGGGAATCGGCCGGGGAGCTGTTTTTT
.,TRBV28,TRBD2,15,TRBJ2-2,CASSAGLAGTGELFF,TGTGCCAGCAGTGCCGGACTAGCGGGCACCGGGGAGCTGTTTTTT
.,TRBV19,TRBD2,15,TRBJ2-7,CASSPQRGASYEQYF,TGTGCCAGTAGTCCTCAGCGGGGGGCATCCTACGAGCAGTACTTC
.,TRBV5-5,TRBD1,14,TRBJ1-5,CASSWGTGTQPQHF,TGTGCCAGCAGCTGGGGGACAGGGACTCAGCCCCAGCATTTT